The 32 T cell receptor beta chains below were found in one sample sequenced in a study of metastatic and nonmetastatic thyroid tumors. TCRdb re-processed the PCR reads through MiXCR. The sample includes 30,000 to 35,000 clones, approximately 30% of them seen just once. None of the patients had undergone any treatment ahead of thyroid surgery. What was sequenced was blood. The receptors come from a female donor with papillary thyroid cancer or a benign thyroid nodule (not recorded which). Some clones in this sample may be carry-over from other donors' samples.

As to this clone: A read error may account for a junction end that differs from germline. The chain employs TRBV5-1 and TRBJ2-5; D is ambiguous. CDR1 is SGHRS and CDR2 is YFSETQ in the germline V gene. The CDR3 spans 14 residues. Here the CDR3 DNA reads TGCGCCAGCAGCGACTGGGCTACGAGAGAGACCCACTACTTC. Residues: CASSDWATRETHYF. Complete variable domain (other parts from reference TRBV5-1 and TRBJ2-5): KAGVTQTPRYLIKTRGQQVTLSCSPISGHRSVSWYQQTPGQGLQFLFEYFSETQRNKGNFPGRFSGRQFSNSRSEMNVSTLELGDSALYLCASSDWATRETHYFGPGTRLLVL.

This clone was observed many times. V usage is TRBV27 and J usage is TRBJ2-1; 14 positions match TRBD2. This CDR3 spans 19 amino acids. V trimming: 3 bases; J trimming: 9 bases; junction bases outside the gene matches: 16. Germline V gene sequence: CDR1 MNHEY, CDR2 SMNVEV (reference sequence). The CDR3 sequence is CASSFPGTSGRGPRGEQFF. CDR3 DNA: TGTGCCAGCAGTTTTCCCGGGACTAGCGGGAGAGGTCCCCGGGGTGAGCAGTTCTTC.

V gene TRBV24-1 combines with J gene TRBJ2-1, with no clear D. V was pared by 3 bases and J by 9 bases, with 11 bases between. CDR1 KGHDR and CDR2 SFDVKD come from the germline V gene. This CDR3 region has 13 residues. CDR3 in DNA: TGTGCCACCAGTGATCCCCCCATTGGTGAGCAGTTCTTC. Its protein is CATSDPPIGEQFF.

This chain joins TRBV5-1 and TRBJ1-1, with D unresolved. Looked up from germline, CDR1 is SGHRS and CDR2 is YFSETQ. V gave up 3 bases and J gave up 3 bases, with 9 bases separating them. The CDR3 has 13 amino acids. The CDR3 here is CASSSMFDTEAFF. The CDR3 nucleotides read TGCGCCAGCAGCTCGATGTTTGACACTGAAGCTTTCTTT.

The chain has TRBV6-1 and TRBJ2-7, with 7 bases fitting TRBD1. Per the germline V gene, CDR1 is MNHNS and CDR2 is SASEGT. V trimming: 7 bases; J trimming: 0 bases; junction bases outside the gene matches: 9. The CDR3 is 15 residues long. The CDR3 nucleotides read TGTGCCAGCATTGGTCGGGACAGTAACTCCTACGAGCAGTACTTC. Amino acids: CASIGRDSNSYEQYF.

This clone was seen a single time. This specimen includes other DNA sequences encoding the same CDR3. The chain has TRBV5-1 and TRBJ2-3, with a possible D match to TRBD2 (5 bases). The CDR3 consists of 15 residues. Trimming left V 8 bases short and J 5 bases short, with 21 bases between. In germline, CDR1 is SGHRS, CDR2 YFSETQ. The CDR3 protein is CASRSLAGVRDTQYF. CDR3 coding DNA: TGCGCCAGTCGCTCCCTAGCTGGGGTTCGAGATACGCAGTATTTT.

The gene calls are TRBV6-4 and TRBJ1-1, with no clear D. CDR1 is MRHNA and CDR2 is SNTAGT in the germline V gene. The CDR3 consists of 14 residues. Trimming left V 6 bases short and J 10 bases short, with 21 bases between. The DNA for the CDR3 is TGTGCCAGCAGACAGCGGGCCACTCGTCGTGTAGCTTTCTTT. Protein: CASRQRATRRVAFF.

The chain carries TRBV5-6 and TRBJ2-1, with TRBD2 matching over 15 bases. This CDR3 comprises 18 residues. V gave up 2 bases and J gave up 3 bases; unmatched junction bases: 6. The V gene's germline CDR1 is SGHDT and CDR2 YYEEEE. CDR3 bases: TGTGCCAGCAGCTTCCCCGGACTAGCGGGGGGGAACTACAATGAGCAGTTCTTC. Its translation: CASSFPGLAGGNYNEQFF.

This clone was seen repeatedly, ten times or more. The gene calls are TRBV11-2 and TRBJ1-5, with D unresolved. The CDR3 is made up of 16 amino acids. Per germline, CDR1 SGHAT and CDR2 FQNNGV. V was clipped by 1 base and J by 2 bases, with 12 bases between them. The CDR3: CASSLGPGWGNQPQHF. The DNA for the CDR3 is TGTGCCAGCAGCTTAGGACCGGGATGGGGCAATCAGCCCCAGCATTTT.

The CDR3 coding sequence is TGCAGTGCTAGAGATACAGGGGGCAGATACGAGCAGTACTTC. Amino acids: CSARDTGGRYEQYF. This sequence joins TRBV20-1 and TRBJ2-7, with TRBD1 identical over 9 bases. The CDR3 loop spans 14 amino acids. CDR1 DFQATT and CDR2 SNEGSKA come from the germline V gene (reference sequence). V lost 0 bases and J lost 4; bases outside the gene matches: 4.

The DNA of the CDR3 is TGTGCCAGCAGATCTGGGAAGCGGTCCTACGAGCAGTACTTC. This encodes CASRSGKRSYEQYF. The V and J genes are TRBV28 and TRBJ2-7, with D maybe TRBD2 (5 bases). The CDR3 runs 14 residues. The germline V gene encodes CDR1 MDHEN and CDR2 SYDVKM. V was clipped by 6 bases and J by 1 base, with 13 bases between them.

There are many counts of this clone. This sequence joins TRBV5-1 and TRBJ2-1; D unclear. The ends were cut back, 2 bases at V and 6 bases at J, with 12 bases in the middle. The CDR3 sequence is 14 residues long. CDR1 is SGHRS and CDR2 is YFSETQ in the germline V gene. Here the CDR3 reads CASSFTPAVNEQFF. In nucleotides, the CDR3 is TGCGCCAGCAGCTTTACCCCGGCAGTCAATGAGCAGTTCTTC.

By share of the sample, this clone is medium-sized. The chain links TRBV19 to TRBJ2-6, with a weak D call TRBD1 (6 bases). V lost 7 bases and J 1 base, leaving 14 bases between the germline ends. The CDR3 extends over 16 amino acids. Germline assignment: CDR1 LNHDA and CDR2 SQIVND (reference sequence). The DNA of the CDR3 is TGTGCCAGTACTGACCTACAGGGATCTGGGGCCAACGTCCTGACTTTC. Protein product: CASTDLQGSGANVLTF.

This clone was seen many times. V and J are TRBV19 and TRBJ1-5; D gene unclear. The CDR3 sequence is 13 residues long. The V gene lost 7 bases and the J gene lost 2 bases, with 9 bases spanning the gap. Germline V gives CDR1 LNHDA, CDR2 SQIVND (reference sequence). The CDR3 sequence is CASKVEGNQPQHF. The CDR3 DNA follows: TGTGCCAGTAAGGTGGAGGGCAATCAGCCCCAGCATTTT.

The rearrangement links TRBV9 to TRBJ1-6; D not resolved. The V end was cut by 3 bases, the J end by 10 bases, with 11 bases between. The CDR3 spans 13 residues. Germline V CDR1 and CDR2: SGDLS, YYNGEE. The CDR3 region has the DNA TGTGCCAGCAGCGCAGACGACACCTCACCCCTCCACTTT. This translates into CASSADDTSPLHF.

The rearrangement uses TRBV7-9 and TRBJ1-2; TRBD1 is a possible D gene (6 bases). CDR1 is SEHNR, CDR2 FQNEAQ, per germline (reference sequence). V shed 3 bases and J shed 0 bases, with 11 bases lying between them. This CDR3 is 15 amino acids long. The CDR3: CASSFMTGANYGYTF. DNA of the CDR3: TGTGCCAGCAGCTTTATGACAGGAGCTAACTATGGCTACACCTTC.

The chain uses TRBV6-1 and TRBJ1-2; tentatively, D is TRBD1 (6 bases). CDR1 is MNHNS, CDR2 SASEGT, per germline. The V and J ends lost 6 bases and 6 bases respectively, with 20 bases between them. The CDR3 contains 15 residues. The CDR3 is CASSSLIAGGHGYTF. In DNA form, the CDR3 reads TGTGCCAGCAGCTCCTTAATAGCTGGGGGGCATGGCTACACCTTC.

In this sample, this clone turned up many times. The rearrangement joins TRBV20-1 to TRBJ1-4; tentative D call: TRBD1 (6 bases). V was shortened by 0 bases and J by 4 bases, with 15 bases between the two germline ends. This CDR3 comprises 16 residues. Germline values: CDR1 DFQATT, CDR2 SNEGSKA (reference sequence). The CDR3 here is CSARDLNRDGNEKLFF. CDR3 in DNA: TGCAGTGCTAGAGACCTTAACAGGGATGGTAATGAAAAACTGTTTTTT.

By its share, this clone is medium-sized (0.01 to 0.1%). Here the CDR3 reads CASSEGEYRTSASYEQYF. The CDR3, as DNA: TGTGCCAGCAGTGAAGGAGAATATAGGACTAGCGCCTCCTACGAGCAGTACTTC. This chain links TRBV6-1 with TRBJ2-7, with 9 bases aligning to TRBD2. The J segment lost 0 bases and the V segment lost 1 base, leaving 10 bases of the junction unmatched. Germline CDR1 is MNHNS and CDR2 is SASEGT. The CDR3 runs to 18 residues.

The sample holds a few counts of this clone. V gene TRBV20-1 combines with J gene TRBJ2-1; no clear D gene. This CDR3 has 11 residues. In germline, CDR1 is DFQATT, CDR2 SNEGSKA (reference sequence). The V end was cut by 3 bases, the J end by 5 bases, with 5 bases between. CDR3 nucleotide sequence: TGCAGTGCTAGCGAAAACAATGAGCAGTTCTTC. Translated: CSASENNEQFF.

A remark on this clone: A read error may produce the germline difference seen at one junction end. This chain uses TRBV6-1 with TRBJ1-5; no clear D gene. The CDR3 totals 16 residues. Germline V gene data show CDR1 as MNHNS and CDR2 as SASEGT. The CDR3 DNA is TGTGCCAGCAGTCCCCCGGTTGGAACGAGCAATCTGCCCCAGCATTTT. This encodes CASSPPVGTSNLPQHF.

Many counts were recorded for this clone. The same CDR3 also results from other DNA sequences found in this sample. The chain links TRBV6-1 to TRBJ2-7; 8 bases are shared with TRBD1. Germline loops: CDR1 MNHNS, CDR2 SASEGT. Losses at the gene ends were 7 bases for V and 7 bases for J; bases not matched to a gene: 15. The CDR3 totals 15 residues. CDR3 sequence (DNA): TGTGCCAGCAAGGACAGGGAATCGGTGGGACGTGAGCAGTACTTC. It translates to CASKDRESVGREQYF.

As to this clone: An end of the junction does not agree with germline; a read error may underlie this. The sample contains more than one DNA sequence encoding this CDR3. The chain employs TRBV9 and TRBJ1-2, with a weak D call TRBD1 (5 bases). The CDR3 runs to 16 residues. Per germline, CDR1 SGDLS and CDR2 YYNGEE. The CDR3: CASSVEGTGRSYGYTF. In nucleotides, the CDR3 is TGTGCAAGCAGCGTAGAAGGGACTGGACGTTCCTATGGCTACACCTTC. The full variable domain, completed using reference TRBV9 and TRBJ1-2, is DSGVTQTPKHLITATGQRVTLRCSPRSGDLSVYWYQQSLDQGLQFLIQYYNGEERAKGNILERFSAQQFPDLHSELNLSSLELGDSALYFCASSVEGTGRSYGYTFGSGTRLTVV.

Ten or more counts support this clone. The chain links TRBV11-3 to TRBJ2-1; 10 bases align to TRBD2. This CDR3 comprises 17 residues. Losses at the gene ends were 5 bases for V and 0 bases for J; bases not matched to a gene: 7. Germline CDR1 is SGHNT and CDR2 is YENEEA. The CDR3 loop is CASSPRGLAVSYNEQFF. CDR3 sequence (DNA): TGTGCCAGCAGCCCGCGCGGACTAGCGGTCTCCTACAATGAGCAGTTCTTC.

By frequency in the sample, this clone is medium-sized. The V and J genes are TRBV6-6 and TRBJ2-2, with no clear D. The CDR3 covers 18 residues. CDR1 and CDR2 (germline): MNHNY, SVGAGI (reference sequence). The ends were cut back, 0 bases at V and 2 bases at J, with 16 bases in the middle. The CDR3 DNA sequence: TGTGCCAGCAGTTACTCGATGGAGAGGACGGCAAACACCGGGGAGCTGTTTTTT. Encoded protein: CASSYSMERTANTGELFF.

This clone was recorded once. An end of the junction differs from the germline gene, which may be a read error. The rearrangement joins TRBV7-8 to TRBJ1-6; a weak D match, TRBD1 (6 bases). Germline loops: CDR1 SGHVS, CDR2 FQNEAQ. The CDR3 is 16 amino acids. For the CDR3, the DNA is TGTGCCAGCAGCTTAATCATCCAGGGGAGGGATTCACCCATCCACTTT. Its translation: CASSLIIQGRDSPIHF.

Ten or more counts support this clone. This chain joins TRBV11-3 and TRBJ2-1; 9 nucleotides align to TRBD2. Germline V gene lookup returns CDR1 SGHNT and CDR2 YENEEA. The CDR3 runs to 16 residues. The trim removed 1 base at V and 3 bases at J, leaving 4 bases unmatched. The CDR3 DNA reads TGTGCCAGCAGCTTAGGACTAGCGGAGGACTACAATGAGCAGTTCTTC. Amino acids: CASSLGLAEDYNEQFF.

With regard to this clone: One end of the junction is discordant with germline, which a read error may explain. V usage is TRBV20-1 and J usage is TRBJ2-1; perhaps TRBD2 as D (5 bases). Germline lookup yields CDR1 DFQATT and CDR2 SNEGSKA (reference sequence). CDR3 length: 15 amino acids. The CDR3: CSADRSVNFGDEHFF. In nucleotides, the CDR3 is TGCAGTGCGGATCGTAGCGTGAATTTTGGGGATGAGCATTTCTTC.

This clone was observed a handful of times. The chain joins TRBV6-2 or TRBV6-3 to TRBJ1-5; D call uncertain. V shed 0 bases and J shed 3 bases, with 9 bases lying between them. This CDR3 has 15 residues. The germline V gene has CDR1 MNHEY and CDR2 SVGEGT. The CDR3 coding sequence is TGTGCCAGCAGTTACTCGGACGTACTCAATCAGCCCCAGCATTTT. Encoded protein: CASSYSDVLNQPQHF.

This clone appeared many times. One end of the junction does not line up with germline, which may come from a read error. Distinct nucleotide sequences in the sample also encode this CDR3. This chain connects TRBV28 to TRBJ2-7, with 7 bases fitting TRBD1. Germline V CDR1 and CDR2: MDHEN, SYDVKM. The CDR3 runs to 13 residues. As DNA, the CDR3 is TGTGCCAGCAGCCTAGACAGAACAGGGGTACCGGACTTC. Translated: CASSLDRTGVPDF.

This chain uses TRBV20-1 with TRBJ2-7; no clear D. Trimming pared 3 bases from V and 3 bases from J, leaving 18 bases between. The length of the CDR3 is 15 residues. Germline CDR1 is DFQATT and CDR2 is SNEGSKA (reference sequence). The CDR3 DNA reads TGCAGTGCTAGGGAGATTGGGAACTCTTACTACGAGCAGTACTTC. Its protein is CSAREIGNSYYEQYF.

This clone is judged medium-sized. The CDR3, as DNA: TGTGCCAGCAGCAACCTAGCGGGAGGAGCCTACGAGCAGTACTTC. This encodes CASSNLAGGAYEQYF. The genes are TRBV6-1 and TRBJ2-7; 11 bases align to TRBD2. The CDR3 is 15 amino acids. Trimming cost V 6 bases and J 2 bases; bases outside gene matches: 6. Germline CDR1 and CDR2: MNHNS and SASEGT.